Each of the 20 T cell receptor beta chains below was sequenced from the same sample in a study of T cells in Graves' hyperthyroidism and ophthalmopathy. RNA transcripts yielded amplified TCR beta CDR3 regions. First-round RT-PCR of the TCR CDR3 relied on the HTBI primer set. TCRdb re-analysed the multiplex PCR reads in MiXCR, keeping a single row per CDR3 protein. Among 350,000 to 400,000 distinct CDR3 sequences listed, roughly 14% were seen once. Input material: blood. These receptors were obtained from an older woman with Graves' hyperthyroidism.

As concerns this clonotype: Being one base from a much bigger clone, this may be a read error. This chain uses TRBV12-3 or TRBV12-4 with TRBJ2-2, with 10 bases that match TRBD2. The V segment lost 10 bases and the J segment 4 bases; nucleotides outside the gene matches: 6. The CDR3 extends over 14 amino acids. CDR3 nucleotides: TGTGCCAACAGGTTAGCGGGAGGCACCGGGGAGCTGTTTTTT. This gives the protein CANRLAGGTGELFF.

This clonotype was seen at least ten times. The rearrangement uses TRBV20-1 and TRBJ2-1; 9 bases align to TRBD1. CDR3 length: 16 amino acids. The germline CDR1 and CDR2 sequences are DFQATT and SNEGSKA (reference sequence). V was clipped by 3 bases and J by 4 bases; unmatched bases: 10. The CDR3 sequence: CSARGLRTGVYNEQFF. The CDR3 DNA is TGCAGTGCTAGGGGACTCCGGACAGGGGTTTACAATGAGCAGTTCTTC.

In its sample, this clonotype was seen many times. The chain is built from TRBV11-2 and TRBJ2-2; D ambiguous. Germline CDR1 SGHAT, CDR2 FQNNGV. The CDR3 loop spans 13 amino acids. V was shortened by 5 bases and J by 6 bases, with 10 bases between the two germline ends. In nucleotides, the CDR3 is TGTGCCAGCAGCCCCCGTGGGGCCGGGGAGCTGTTTTTT. Protein: CASSPRGAGELFF. The full variable domain, rest sourced from reference TRBV11-2 and TRBJ2-2, is EAGVAQSPRYKIIEKRQSVAFWCNPISGHATLYWYQQILGQGPKLLIQFQNNGVVDDSQLPKDRFSAERLKGVDSTLKIQPAKLEDSAVYLCASSPRGAGELFFGEGSRLTVL.

The chain recombines TRBV6-5 with TRBJ1-6, with D tentatively TRBD1 (5 bases). V was clipped by 2 bases and J by 0 bases, with 14 bases between them. This CDR3 contains 18 residues. Germline values: CDR1 MNHEY, CDR2 SVGAGI. In DNA, the CDR3 is TGTGCCAGCAGTTACAAAACAGCAGGGAGCTCCTATAATTCACCCCTCCACTTT. Protein: CASSYKTAGSSYNSPLHF.

This clonotype was seen only a few times. The chain couples TRBV24-1 to TRBJ1-2; unclear D gene. Germline CDR1 and CDR2: KGHDR and SFDVKD. The CDR3 consists of 12 residues. V lost 2 bases and J 6 bases, leaving 6 bases between the germline ends. CDR3 region: CATSDYADGYTF. CDR3 coding DNA: TGTGCCACCAGTGATTATGCAGATGGCTACACCTTC.

This clonotype was counted ten times or more. J is TRBJ2-1 and V is TRBV19; no reliable D call. The germline gives CDR1 LNHDA, CDR2 SQIVND (reference sequence). CDR3 length: 16 residues. Trimming took 1 base from V and 0 from J, leaving 10 bases between them. The DNA for the CDR3 is TGTGCCAGTAGTATAGGTCGGCGGAGCTCCTACAATGAGCAGTTCTTC. Its protein is CASSIGRRSSYNEQFF.

This clonotype was seen many times. This rearrangement joins TRBV24-1 to TRBJ2-7, with 10 bases fitting TRBD1. V trimming: 3 bases; J trimming: 3 bases; junction bases outside the gene matches: 4. Germline V lookup: CDR1 KGHDR, CDR2 SFDVKD. The CDR3 is 15 residues long. CDR3 bases: TGTGCCACCAGTGATCCCGGACAGGGGGTCTACGAGCAGTACTTC. Its translation: CATSDPGQGVYEQYF.

Only one count was recorded for this clonotype. V gene TRBV28 combines with J gene TRBJ2-2; D may be TRBD2 (5 bases). This CDR3 is 15 amino acids long. V was clipped by 6 bases and J by 2 bases, with 13 bases between them. CDR1 and CDR2 (germline): MDHEN, SYDVKM. The CDR3 reads CASSPGLGNTGELFF. The CDR3 nucleotides are TGTGCCAGCAGCCCTGGACTCGGCAACACCGGGGAGCTGTTTTTT.

This chain joins TRBV5-1 and TRBJ2-2; 12 bases map to TRBD2. Germline values: CDR1 SGHRS, CDR2 YFSETQ. Unmatched junction bases numbered 2, after V lost 0 bases and J lost 8 bases. The CDR3 loop spans 15 amino acids. The CDR3 DNA reads TGCGCCAGCAGCTTGGGGACTAGCGGGATTGGGGAGCTGTTTTTT. Its protein is CASSLGTSGIGELFF.

CDR3 nucleotides: TGTGCCAGCAGGAACCGGGACAGGGTCACCACTGAAGCTTTCTTT. Translation: CASRNRDRVTTEAFF. This chain joins TRBV6-1 and TRBJ1-1, with 9 bases that match TRBD1. The CDR3 loop spans 15 amino acids. Germline CDR1 MNHNS, CDR2 SASEGT. The trim removed 6 bases at V and 4 bases at J, leaving 9 bases unmatched.

This clonotype was seen repeatedly, ten times or more. The rearrangement joins TRBV12-3 or TRBV12-4 to TRBJ2-3; 9 nucleotides line up with TRBD2. The CDR3 sequence is 18 residues long. V gave up 6 bases and J gave up 0 bases; unmatched junction bases: 13. CDR3 nucleotides: TGTGCCAGCAGCCCTACATTCCGACTAGCGGCTAGCACAGATACGCAGTATTTT. Protein sequence: CASSPTFRLAASTDTQYF.

This clonotype was seen repeatedly, ten times or more. This chain connects TRBV2 to TRBJ2-3; 11 nucleotides line up with TRBD2. V lost 5 bases to trimming and J lost 4 bases; unmatched junction nucleotides: 5. CDR3 length: 15 residues. Germline V gives CDR1 SNHLY, CDR2 FYNNEI. The CDR3 DNA reads TGTGCCAGCAGTAGACTAGCGGGAAACGCAGATACGCAGTATTTT. Translation: CASSRLAGNADTQYF.

This clonotype was seen repeatedly, ten times or more. The gene calls are TRBV27 and TRBJ1-2, with a possible D match to TRBD1 (5 bases). Germline CDR1 reads MNHEY; CDR2 reads SMNVEV (reference sequence). CDR3 length: 13 residues. Trimming stripped 6 bases from V and 4 bases from J, with 12 bases between. DNA for the CDR3: TGTGCCAGCAGCCCAACAGGCCCCTATGGCTACACCTTC. Translated, it gives CASSPTGPYGYTF.

This clonotype was counted a few times. The CDR3 DNA is TGTGCCAGCAGTGATCGGGCAGGGGGCGCCTATGGCTACACCTTC. Protein: CASSDRAGGAYGYTF. J is TRBJ1-2 and V is TRBV6-1; TRBD1 aligns across 8 bases. Germline V gene sequence: CDR1 MNHNS, CDR2 SASEGT. CDR3 length: 15 residues. V lost 3 bases, J lost 4 bases, and 7 bases stayed unmatched.

This clonotype was picked up many times. The chain uses TRBV29-1 and TRBJ1-5, with unresolved D. Trimming pared 4 bases from V and 5 bases from J, leaving 12 bases between. In germline, CDR1 is SQVTM, CDR2 ANQGSEA. The CDR3 has 13 amino acids. The CDR3 region has the DNA TGCAGCGTTGGTCTGGGTAGGGATCAGCCCCAGCATTTT. Translated: CSVGLGRDQPQHF.

The chain links TRBV11-3 to TRBJ2-3; 10 bases align to TRBD2. The junction had 16 bases not matched to a gene; V was cut back by 5 bases and J by 5 bases. The germline V gene encodes CDR1 SGHNT and CDR2 YENEEA. The CDR3 extends over 18 amino acids. The CDR3 here is CASSAIRAGGPIVDTQYF. For the CDR3, the DNA is TGTGCCAGCAGCGCTATCAGAGCGGGAGGGCCAATAGTAGATACGCAGTATTTT.

This clonotype has more than one count but fewer than ten. The chain joins TRBV4-1 to TRBJ2-3, with D perhaps TRBD2 (6 bases). V gave up 5 bases and J gave up 2 bases, with 11 bases separating them. Germline V gene data show CDR1 as MGHRA and CDR2 as YSYEKL. The CDR3 covers 14 residues. The CDR3: CASSVAEHTDTQYF. Here the CDR3 DNA reads TGCGCCAGCAGCGTAGCGGAGCACACAGATACGCAGTATTTT.

This clonotype was found many times. The genes are TRBV15 and TRBJ1-1; the D is unclear. Germline assignment: CDR1 LNHNV and CDR2 YYDKDF (reference sequence). The CDR3 consists of 13 residues. V lost 3 bases, J lost 3 bases, and 8 bases lay in between. The CDR3 sequence is CATSSFLDTEAFF. DNA of the CDR3: TGTGCCACCAGCAGTTTCCTCGACACTGAAGCTTTCTTT.

This clonotype was seen many times. The chain is built from TRBV20-1 and TRBJ1-2; no clear D gene. CDR1 is DFQATT and CDR2 is SNEGSKA in the germline V gene (reference sequence). The CDR3 extends over 11 amino acids. V was shortened by 6 bases and J by 3 bases, with 8 bases between the two germline ends. This CDR3 is CSATPDYGYTF. The DNA of the CDR3 is TGCAGTGCCACGCCGGACTATGGCTACACCTTC.

Concerning this clonotype: This could be a read error, since a much larger clone is one nucleotide away. This chain uses TRBV5-1 with TRBJ2-1, with a tentative D call TRBD2 (6 bases). The germline gives CDR1 SGHRS, CDR2 YFSETQ. V lost 4 bases and J lost 2, with 16 bases in between. CDR3 length equals 16 residues. The CDR3 loop reads CASSGGRGFAYNEQFF. Here the CDR3 DNA reads TGCGCCAGCAGCGGAGGACGGGGGTTCGCCTACAATGAGCAGTTCTTC.